This TCR beta chain was documented in a study of T cell responses to AZD1222 COVID-19 vaccine. Study-level results: Baseline serostatus was positive in only 5 to 7 AZD1222 recipients. There were repertoire samples only from the period after the peak T cell response. The breadth and depth of Spike-specific TCRs increased once two AZD1222 doses had been given.

V was clipped by 4 bases and J by 8 bases; unmatched bases: 7. The germline CDR1 and CDR2 sequences are ENHRY and SYGVKD. The CDR3 runs to 14 residues. This clone was found a few times. Its antigen is unknown. Clones were sequenced by immunoSEQ multiplex PCR, and TCRdb holds only the in-frame ones, with some missing. This table holds approximately 110,000 clones, about nine tenths found once. The gene calls are TRBV10-3 and TRBJ1-2; 10 positions match TRBD1. The source of this sequence is an adult in good health. Material: peripheral blood, obtained on day 0 of AZD1222 vaccination. The CDR3 DNA reads TGTGCCATCAGTGCGGGACAGGGGATGGGGGGCTACACCTTC. It is translated as CAISAGQGMGGYTF.